The source of this T cell receptor beta chain is a study of cytomegalovirus exposure and HLA in healthy donors. Notes on the study in general: Accounts indicate the classifier identified cytomegalovirus status with strong specificity and sensitivity.

Researchers ran the PCR with 60 Vbeta and 13 Jbeta primers. Using immunoSEQ multiplex PCR, the repertoire was profiled, and TCRdb retains in-frame clones only, with some absent. The sample contains about 160,000 clones, about 82% of which appear only once. Germline CDR1 reads MDHEN; CDR2 reads SYDVKM. V was trimmed by 2 bases and J by 7 bases, leaving 14 bases between them. There are 14 residues in the CDR3. Regarding this clone: Its antigen is as yet unknown.

The sample was PBMCs. V is TRBV28 and J is TRBJ1-2; no reliable D call. This clonotype originated in a woman in her 30s in good health and CMV-seropositive. The CDR3 spells CASSLESREGGYTF. In nucleotides, the CDR3 is TGTGCCAGCAGTTTAGAGAGTCGTGAGGGTGGCTACACCTTC.